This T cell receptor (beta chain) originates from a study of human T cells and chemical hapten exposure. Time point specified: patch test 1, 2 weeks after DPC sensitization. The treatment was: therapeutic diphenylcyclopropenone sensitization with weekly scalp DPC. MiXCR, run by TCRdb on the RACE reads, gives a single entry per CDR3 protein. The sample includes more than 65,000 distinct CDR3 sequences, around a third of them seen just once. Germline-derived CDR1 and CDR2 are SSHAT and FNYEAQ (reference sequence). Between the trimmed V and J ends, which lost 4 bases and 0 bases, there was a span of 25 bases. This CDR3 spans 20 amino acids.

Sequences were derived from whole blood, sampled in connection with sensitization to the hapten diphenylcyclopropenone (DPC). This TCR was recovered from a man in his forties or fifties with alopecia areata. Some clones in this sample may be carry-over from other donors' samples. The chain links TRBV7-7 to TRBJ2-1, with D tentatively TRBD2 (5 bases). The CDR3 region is CASSSAGWLDPSSSYNEQFF. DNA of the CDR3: TGTGCCAGCAGCTCCGCGGGTTGGCTAGATCCAAGTAGCTCCTACAATGAGCAGTTCTTC.